These 27 T cell receptor beta chains share one sample of origin, sequenced in a study of blood T cell repertoires in COVID-19. TCRdb's copy holds only in-frame clones and misses some; the assay was immunoSEQ multiplex PCR. The sample lists fewer than 400,000 clones; about 86% were seen once. The sequenced sample was PBMCs or T cells enriched from blood (not recorded which). The receptors come from a woman in her fifties or sixties who had recovered from COVID-19.

The chain links TRBV4-1 to TRBJ1-2, with 7 bases fitting TRBD1. V was pared by 3 bases and J by 4 bases, with 11 bases of the junction left unmatched. Looked up from germline, CDR1 is MGHRA and CDR2 is YSYEKL. The CDR3 spans 16 residues. The CDR3 sequence: CASSQRTGDGTYGYTF. CDR3 nucleotides: TGCGCCAGCAGCCAGCGCACAGGGGACGGCACCTATGGCTACACCTTC.

The chain carries TRBV3-1 (or the pseudogene TRBV3-2) and TRBJ1-6, with 7 bases matching TRBD1. Germline loops: CDR1 LGHDT, CDR2 YNNKEL (reference sequence). Trimming cost V 6 bases and J 10 bases; bases outside gene matches: 6. This CDR3 has 13 residues. This CDR3 reads CASRTGVWSPLHF. The CDR3 nucleotides are TGTGCCAGCAGAACAGGGGTCTGGTCACCCCTCCACTTT.

The chain joins TRBV28 to TRBJ1-2; D unclear. V lost 2 bases, J lost 2 bases, and 9 bases lay in between. The CDR3 has 14 amino acids. Germline V gene sequence: CDR1 MDHEN, CDR2 SYDVKM. The CDR3 region is CASSLDGENYGYTF. In DNA, the CDR3 is TGTGCCAGCAGTTTAGACGGGGAGAACTATGGCTACACCTTC.

As concerns this clone: One end of the junction fails to match germline, which may point to a read error. The chain joins TRBV7-8 to TRBJ2-5; the match to TRBD2 covers 12 bases. There are 15 residues in the CDR3. Per the germline V gene, CDR1 is SGHVS and CDR2 is FQNEAQ. CDR3 DNA sequence: TGTGCCAGCAGCCTAGCGGGGGGGTACCAAGAGACCCAGTACTTC. It translates to CASSLAGGYQETQYF.

This clone was picked up a small number of times. The chain employs TRBV2 and TRBJ2-2; 9 bases are shared with TRBD1. CDR1 and CDR2 (germline): SNHLY, FYNNEI. V shed 7 bases, J shed 7 bases, and the junction held 13 bases outside the gene matches. This CDR3 comprises 16 residues. CDR3 DNA: TGTGCCAGCAACCGCGGGACAGGGCTTTGGAGCGGGGAGCTGTTTTTT. This sequence encodes CASNRGTGLWSGELFF.

This chain links TRBV30 with TRBJ2-3, with D maybe TRBD1 (5 bases). The CDR3 sequence is 15 residues long. The germline V and J ends were trimmed by 5 bases and 0 bases, with 15 bases remaining between them. Germline CDR1 is GTSNPN and CDR2 is SVGIG (reference sequence). Written as DNA, the CDR3 is TGTGCCTGGGACAACAGGTACACTAGCACAGATACGCAGTATTTT. It is translated as CAWDNRYTSTDTQYF.

The chain carries TRBV7-2 and TRBJ2-7; possible D gene TRBD2, 6 bases. The CDR3 has 14 amino acids. Germline assignment: CDR1 SGHTA and CDR2 FQGNSA. Deletions cut 3 bases from V and 0 bases from J, with 9 bases between. This chain's CDR3 is CASSFAGFSYEQYF. The CDR3, as DNA: TGTGCCAGCAGCTTCGCGGGGTTCTCCTACGAGCAGTACTTC.

The genes are TRBV7-9 and TRBJ2-7; TRBD1 aligns across 7 bases. The CDR3 is 14 residues long. The V gene's germline CDR1 is SEHNR and CDR2 FQNEAQ (reference sequence). With V trimmed by 0 bases and J by 4 bases, 3 bases remained unmatched. The CDR3 region is CASSLAGGQYEQYF. For the CDR3, the DNA is TGTGCCAGCAGCTTAGCAGGGGGACAGTACGAGCAGTACTTC.

The chain recombines TRBV5-6 with TRBJ1-2, with TRBD1 identical over 8 bases. Germline trimming cut 0 bases from V and 4 bases from J; bases unmatched to any gene: 8. Germline V gene sequence: CDR1 SGHDT, CDR2 YYEEEE. The CDR3 covers 16 residues. CDR3 coding DNA: TGTGCCAGCAGCTTGGGGCAGGGGGCCCGTATCTATGGCTACACCTTC. This gives the protein CASSLGQGARIYGYTF.

This chain links TRBV30 with TRBJ1-5; TRBD1 is a possible D gene (5 bases). The CDR3 runs 15 residues. Trimming took off 3 bases at V and 3 bases at J, with 15 bases between the two ends. CDR1 and CDR2 (germline): GTSNPN, SVGIG (reference sequence). CDR3 sequence (DNA): TGTGCCTGGAGGGAAGGGGTAAGCTACAATCAGCCCCAGCATTTT. Translation: CAWREGVSYNQPQHF.

V usage is TRBV19 and J usage is TRBJ1-5, with 7 nucleotides matching TRBD1. The CDR3 has 14 amino acids. The ends lost 7 bases at V and 15 bases at J; junction bases unmatched: 18. Germline V lookup: CDR1 LNHDA, CDR2 SQIVND (reference sequence). The CDR3 loop reads CASNPRAGGAGGHF. CDR3 DNA sequence: TGTGCCAGTAATCCCCGGGCAGGAGGGGCAGGGGGGCATTTT.

CDR3 residues: CASSSYTAGDEQYF. The CDR3 nucleotides read TGTGCCAGTAGTAGCTACACGGCCGGGGACGAGCAGTACTTC. The J gene is TRBJ2-7, the V gene TRBV19, with D tentatively TRBD2 (5 bases). CDR3 size: 14 residues. The germline V gene encodes CDR1 LNHDA and CDR2 SQIVND (reference sequence). V was cut by 4 bases and J by 5 bases, with 15 bases left in between.

This rearrangement joins TRBV21-1 to TRBJ1-1; TRBD1 is the table's D call and was not checked against the DNA. TRBV21-1 is a listed pseudogene. This CDR3 has 17 residues. DNA of the CDR3: TGTGCCAGCAGCATCAAGGGTAAAACAGGGGCGAACACTGAAGCTTTCTTT. It codes for CASSIKGKTGANTEAFF.

The chain joins TRBV4-2 to TRBJ1-1; possible D gene TRBD1, 6 bases. The CDR3 length is 16 residues. V was pared by 1 base and J by 1 base, with 13 bases between. Germline assignment: CDR1 LGHNA and CDR2 YNFKEQ. CDR3 nucleotides: TGTGCCAGCAGCCAAGTGGACAGCCTTTGGAACACTGAAGCTTTCTTT. Amino acid sequence: CASSQVDSLWNTEAFF.

This clone was observed a handful of times. The chain has TRBV5-5 and TRBJ1-1; TRBD1 might be the D (6 bases). The ends were cut back, 3 bases at V and 7 bases at J, with 13 bases in the middle. The CDR3 has 13 amino acids. The germline CDR1 and CDR2 sequences are SGHKS and YYEKEE (reference sequence). CDR3 protein: CASSWGPGGEAFF. The CDR3 DNA sequence: TGTGCCAGCAGCTGGGGGCCAGGTGGTGAAGCTTTCTTT.

The rearrangement uses TRBV28 and TRBJ1-1, with D tentatively TRBD1 (5 bases). V was clipped by 10 bases and J by 2 bases, with 17 bases between them. CDR3 size: 14 residues. Germline CDR1 and CDR2: MDHEN and SYDVKM. DNA for the CDR3: TGTGCCACCATCCCCGACAGAGCTAACACTGAAGCTTTCTTT. Translated, it gives CATIPDRANTEAFF. The whole variable domain, filled in from reference TRBV28 and TRBJ1-1, reads DVKVTQSSRYLVKRTGEKVFLECVQDMDHENMFWYRQDPGLGLRLIYFSYDVKMKEKGDIPEGYSVSREKKERFSLILESASTNQTSMYLCATIPDRANTEAFFGQGTRLTVV.

This clone was observed once. The rearrangement joins TRBV2 to TRBJ1-3; D not certain. CDR3 length: 14 residues. V lost 11 bases, J lost 6 bases, and 20 bases lay in between. The germline CDR1 and CDR2 sequences are SNHLY and FYNNEI. CDR3 bases: TGTGCCTCCCCGGCCGAGGGCGCCGAAAACACCATATATTTT. Amino acids: CASPAEGAENTIYF.

The chain combines TRBV2 with TRBJ1-1, with D uncertain. The germline V gene encodes CDR1 SNHLY and CDR2 FYNNEI. V lost 6 bases and J 0 bases, leaving 8 bases between the germline ends. The CDR3 contains 13 residues. The CDR3 loop reads CASRGGVNTEAFF. The CDR3 coding sequence is TGTGCCAGCAGGGGAGGTGTGAACACTGAAGCTTTCTTT.

This chain joins TRBV14 and TRBJ2-7; 8 bases align to TRBD2. The CDR3 length is 14 residues. CDR1 and CDR2 from the germline V gene are SGHDN and FVKESK. The V segment lost 3 bases and the J segment 2 bases; nucleotides outside the gene matches: 3. CDR3 loop: CASSQTGGAYEQYF. The CDR3 bases are TGTGCCAGCAGCCAGACCGGGGGGGCCTACGAGCAGTACTTC.

The chain links TRBV28 to TRBJ1-5; 12 bases are a match to TRBD1. The CDR3 has 15 amino acids. Germline V gives CDR1 MDHEN, CDR2 SYDVKM. V was clipped by 6 bases and J by 10 bases; unmatched bases: 10. The CDR3 loop is CASRTSGTGGDPQHF. The CDR3, as DNA: TGTGCCAGCAGAACATCCGGGACAGGGGGCGATCCCCAGCATTTT.

V and J are TRBV7-9 and TRBJ2-1, with TRBD1 identical over 8 bases. The junction had 5 bases not matched to a gene; V was cut back by 7 bases and J by 0 bases. This CDR3 has 15 residues. Germline CDR1 is SEHNR and CDR2 is FQNEAQ (reference sequence). The CDR3 reads CASTLGQASYNEQFF. DNA for the CDR3: TGTGCCAGCACCCTGGGACAGGCCTCCTACAATGAGCAGTTCTTC.

The gene calls are TRBV7-9 and TRBJ1-1; D ambiguous. V was trimmed by 6 bases and J by 1 base, leaving 15 bases between them. The CDR3 covers 15 residues. Germline CDR1 reads SEHNR; CDR2 reads FQNEAQ (reference sequence). As DNA, the CDR3 is TGTGCCAGCAGGCGGTGGGAGGGCGCGAACACTGAAGCTTTCTTT. Its protein is CASRRWEGANTEAFF.

This chain uses TRBV29-1 with TRBJ1-3, with D unclear. The CDR3 totals 13 residues. Trimming removed 1 base at V and 5 bases at J, with 9 bases between. Looked up from germline, CDR1 is SQVTM and CDR2 is ANQGSEA. CDR3 amino acids: CSVEGRSRNTIYF. The CDR3 region has the DNA TGCAGCGTTGAAGGCAGATCGCGAAACACCATATATTTT.

The V gene is TRBV7-9, the J gene TRBJ2-7; 7 bases agree with TRBD2. Germline V gives CDR1 SEHNR, CDR2 FQNEAQ (reference sequence). The CDR3 covers 16 residues. The junction had 11 bases not matched to a gene; V was cut back by 3 bases and J by 3 bases. The CDR3 region has the DNA TGTGCCAGCAGCTTTAGTTCTGGGAGGGGCGGCTACGAGCAGTACTTC. It codes for CASSFSSGRGGYEQYF.

J is TRBJ2-1 and V is TRBV2; no reliable D call. V lost 4 bases, J lost 7 bases, and 11 bases lay in between. This CDR3 has 13 residues. CDR1 and CDR2 from the germline V gene are SNHLY and FYNNEI. In DNA form, the CDR3 reads TGTGCCAGCAGTGCCTATAAATGGAATGAGCAGTTCTTC. It is translated as CASSAYKWNEQFF.

This rearrangement joins TRBV10-3 to TRBJ2-7; D not certain. The CDR3 totals 16 residues. Germline V gives CDR1 ENHRY, CDR2 SYGVKD. Trimming took 0 bases from V and 2 from J, leaving 14 bases between them. This CDR3 reads CAISESVSSAAYEQYF. The CDR3 bases are TGTGCCATCAGTGAGTCCGTGTCGAGCGCAGCCTACGAGCAGTACTTC.

This clone has a single count. The rearrangement joins TRBV4-3 to TRBJ2-7; D might be TRBD1 (5 bases). Germline CDR1 LGHNA, CDR2 YSLEER. This CDR3 has 16 residues. Trimming removed 0 bases at V and 2 bases at J, with 14 bases between. In DNA, the CDR3 is TGCGCCAGCAGCCAAGATAGGTCTCAGGGCACCTACGAGCAGTACTTC. Amino acids: CASSQDRSQGTYEQYF.